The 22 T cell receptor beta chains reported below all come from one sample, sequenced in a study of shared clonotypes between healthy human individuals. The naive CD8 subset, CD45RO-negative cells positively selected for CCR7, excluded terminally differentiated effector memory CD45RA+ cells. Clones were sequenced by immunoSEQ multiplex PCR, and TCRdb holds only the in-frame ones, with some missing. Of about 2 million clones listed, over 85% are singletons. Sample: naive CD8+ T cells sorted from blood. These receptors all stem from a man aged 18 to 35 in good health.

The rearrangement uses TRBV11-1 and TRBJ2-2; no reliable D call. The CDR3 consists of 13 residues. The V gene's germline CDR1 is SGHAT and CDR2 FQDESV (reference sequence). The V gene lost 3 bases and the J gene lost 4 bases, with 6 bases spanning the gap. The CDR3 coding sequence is TGTGCCAGCAGCTTTGATTCCACCGGGGAGCTGTTTTTT. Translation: CASSFDSTGELFF.

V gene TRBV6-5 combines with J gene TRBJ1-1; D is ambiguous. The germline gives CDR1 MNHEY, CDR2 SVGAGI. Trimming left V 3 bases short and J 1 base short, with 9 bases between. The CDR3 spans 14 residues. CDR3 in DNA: TGTGCCAGCAGTTATCATCCCGAGAACACTGAAGCTTTCTTT. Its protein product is CASSYHPENTEAFF.

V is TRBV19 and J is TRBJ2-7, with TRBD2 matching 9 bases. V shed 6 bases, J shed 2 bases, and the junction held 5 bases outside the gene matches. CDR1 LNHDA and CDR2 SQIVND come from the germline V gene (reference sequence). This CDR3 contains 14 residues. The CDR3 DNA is TGTGCCAGTAGACCTAGCGGGACCCCCTACGAGCAGTACTTC. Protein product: CASRPSGTPYEQYF. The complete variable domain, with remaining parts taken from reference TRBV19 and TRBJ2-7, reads DGGITQSPKYLFRKEGQNVTLSCEQNLNHDAMYWYRQDPGQGLRLIYYSQIVNDFQKGDIAEGYSVSREKKESFPLTVTSAQKNPTAFYLCASRPSGTPYEQYFGPGTRLTVT.

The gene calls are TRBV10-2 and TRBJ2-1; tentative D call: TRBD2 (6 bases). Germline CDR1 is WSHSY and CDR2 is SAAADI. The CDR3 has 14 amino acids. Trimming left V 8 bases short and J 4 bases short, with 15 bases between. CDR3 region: CASGGTPYYNEQFF. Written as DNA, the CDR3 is TGCGCCAGCGGAGGGACCCCCTATTACAATGAGCAGTTCTTC.

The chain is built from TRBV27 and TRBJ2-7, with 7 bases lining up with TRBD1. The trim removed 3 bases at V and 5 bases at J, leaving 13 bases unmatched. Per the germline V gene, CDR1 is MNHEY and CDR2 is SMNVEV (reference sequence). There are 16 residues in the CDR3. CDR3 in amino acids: CASSLGPRQGLNEQYF. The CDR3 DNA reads TGTGCCAGCAGTTTGGGCCCCAGACAGGGCCTCAACGAGCAGTACTTC.

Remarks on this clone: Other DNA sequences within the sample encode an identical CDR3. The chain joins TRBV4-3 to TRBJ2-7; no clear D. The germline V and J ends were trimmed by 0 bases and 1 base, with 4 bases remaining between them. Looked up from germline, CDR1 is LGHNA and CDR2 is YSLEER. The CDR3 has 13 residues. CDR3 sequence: CASSQDRSYEQYF. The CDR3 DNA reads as TGCGCCAGCAGCCAAGATCGGTCCTACGAGCAGTACTTC.

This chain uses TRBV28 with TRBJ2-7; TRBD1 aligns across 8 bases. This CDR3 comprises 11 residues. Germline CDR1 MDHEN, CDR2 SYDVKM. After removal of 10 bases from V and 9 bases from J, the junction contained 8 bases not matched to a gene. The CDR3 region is CATSTGVVQYF. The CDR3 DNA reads TGTGCCACCTCGACAGGGGTTGTGCAGTACTTC.

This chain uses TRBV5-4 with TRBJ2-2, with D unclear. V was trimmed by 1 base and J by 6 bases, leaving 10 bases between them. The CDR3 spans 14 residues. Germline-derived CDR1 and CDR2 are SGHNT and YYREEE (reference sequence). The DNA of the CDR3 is TGTGCCAGCAGCTTGATCGAGCACGCCGGGGAGCTGTTTTTT. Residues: CASSLIEHAGELFF.

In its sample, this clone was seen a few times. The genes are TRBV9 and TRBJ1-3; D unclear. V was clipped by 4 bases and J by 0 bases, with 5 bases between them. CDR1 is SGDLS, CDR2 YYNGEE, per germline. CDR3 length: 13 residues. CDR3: CASSSSSGNTIYF. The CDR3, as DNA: TGTGCCAGCAGCTCGAGCTCTGGAAACACCATATATTTT.

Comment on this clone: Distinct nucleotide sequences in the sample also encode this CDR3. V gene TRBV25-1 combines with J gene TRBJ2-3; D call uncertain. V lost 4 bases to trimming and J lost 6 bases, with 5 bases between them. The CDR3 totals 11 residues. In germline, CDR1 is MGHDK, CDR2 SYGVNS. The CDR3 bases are TGTGCCAGCAGTGTCACTGATACGCAGTATTTT. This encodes CASSVTDTQYF.

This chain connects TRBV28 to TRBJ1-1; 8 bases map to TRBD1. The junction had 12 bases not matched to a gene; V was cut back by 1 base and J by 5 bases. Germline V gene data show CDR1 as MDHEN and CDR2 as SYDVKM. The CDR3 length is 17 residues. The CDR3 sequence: CASSLYQDREDQTEAFF. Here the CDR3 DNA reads TGTGCCAGCAGTTTATATCAGGACAGGGAGGACCAAACTGAAGCTTTCTTT.

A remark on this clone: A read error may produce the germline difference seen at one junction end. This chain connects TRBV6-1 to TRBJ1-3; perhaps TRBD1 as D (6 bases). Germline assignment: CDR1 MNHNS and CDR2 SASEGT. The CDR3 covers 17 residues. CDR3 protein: CASSDGPGNRVGDTIYF. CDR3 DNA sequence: TGTGCCAGCAGTGACGGCCCGGGGAACAGGGTTGGAGACACCATATATTTT.

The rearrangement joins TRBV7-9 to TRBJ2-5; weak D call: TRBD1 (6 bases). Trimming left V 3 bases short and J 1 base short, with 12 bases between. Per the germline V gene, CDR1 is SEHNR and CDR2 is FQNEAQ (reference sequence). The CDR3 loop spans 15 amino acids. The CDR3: CASSFPGDIQETQYF. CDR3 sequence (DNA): TGTGCCAGCAGCTTCCCAGGGGACATCCAAGAGACCCAGTACTTC.

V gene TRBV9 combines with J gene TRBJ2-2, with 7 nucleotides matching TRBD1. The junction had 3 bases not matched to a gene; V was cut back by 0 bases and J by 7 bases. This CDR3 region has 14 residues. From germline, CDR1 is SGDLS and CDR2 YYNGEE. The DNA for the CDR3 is TGTGCCAGCAGCGTAGAACAGGGGAACGGGGAGCTGTTTTTT. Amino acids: CASSVEQGNGELFF.

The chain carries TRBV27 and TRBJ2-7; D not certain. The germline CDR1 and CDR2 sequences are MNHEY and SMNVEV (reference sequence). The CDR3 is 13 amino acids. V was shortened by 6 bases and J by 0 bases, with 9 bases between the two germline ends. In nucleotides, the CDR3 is TGTGCCAGCAGCCGAAGGGTCTCCTACGAGCAGTACTTC. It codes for CASSRRVSYEQYF.

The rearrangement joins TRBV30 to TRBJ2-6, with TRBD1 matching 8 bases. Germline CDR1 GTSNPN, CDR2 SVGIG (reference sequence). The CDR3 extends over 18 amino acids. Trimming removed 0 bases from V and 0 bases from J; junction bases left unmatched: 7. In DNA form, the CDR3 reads TGTGCCTGGAGTGTAGGCCAGGGGGCTCTCTCTGGGGCCAACGTCCTGACTTTC. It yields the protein CAWSVGQGALSGANVLTF. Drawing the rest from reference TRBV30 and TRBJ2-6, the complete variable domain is SQTIHQWPATLVQPVGSPLSLECTVEGTSNPNLYWYRQAAGRGLQLLFYSVGIGQISSEVPQNLSASRPQDRQFILSSKKLLLSDSGFYLCAWSVGQGALSGANVLTFGAGSRLTVL.

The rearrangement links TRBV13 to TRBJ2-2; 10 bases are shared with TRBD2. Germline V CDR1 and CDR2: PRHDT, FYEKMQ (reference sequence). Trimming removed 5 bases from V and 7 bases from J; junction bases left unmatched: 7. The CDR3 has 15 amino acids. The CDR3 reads CASSLEREGGGELFF. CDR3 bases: TGTGCCAGCAGCCTCGAGCGGGAGGGTGGCGGGGAGCTGTTTTTT.

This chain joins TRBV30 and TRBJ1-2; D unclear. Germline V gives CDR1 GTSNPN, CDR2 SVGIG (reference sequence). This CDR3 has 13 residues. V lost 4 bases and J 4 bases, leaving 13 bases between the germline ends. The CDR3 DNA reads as TGTGCCTGGAAAGAGCACCAGGCCTATGGCTACACCTTC. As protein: CAWKEHQAYGYTF.

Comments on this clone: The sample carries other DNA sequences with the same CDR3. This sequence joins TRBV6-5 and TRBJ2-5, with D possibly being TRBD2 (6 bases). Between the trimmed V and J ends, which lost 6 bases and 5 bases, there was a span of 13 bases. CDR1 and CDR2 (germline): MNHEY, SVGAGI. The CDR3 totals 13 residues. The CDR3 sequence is CASSLAGGETQYF. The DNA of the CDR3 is TGTGCCAGCAGCCTAGCTGGGGGGGAGACCCAGTACTTC.

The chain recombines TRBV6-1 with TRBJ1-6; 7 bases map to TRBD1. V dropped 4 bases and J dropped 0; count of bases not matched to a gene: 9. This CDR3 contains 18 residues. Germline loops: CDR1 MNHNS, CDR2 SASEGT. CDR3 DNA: TGTGCCAGCAGTGTCTCCGGGACAGTGAGCTCCTATAATTCACCCCTCCACTTT. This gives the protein CASSVSGTVSSYNSPLHF.

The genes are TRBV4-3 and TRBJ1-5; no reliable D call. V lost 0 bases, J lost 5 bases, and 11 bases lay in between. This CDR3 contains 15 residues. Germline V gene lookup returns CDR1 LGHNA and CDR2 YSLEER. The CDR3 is CASSQDMEEDQPQHF. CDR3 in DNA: TGCGCCAGCAGCCAAGATATGGAGGAGGATCAGCCCCAGCATTTT.

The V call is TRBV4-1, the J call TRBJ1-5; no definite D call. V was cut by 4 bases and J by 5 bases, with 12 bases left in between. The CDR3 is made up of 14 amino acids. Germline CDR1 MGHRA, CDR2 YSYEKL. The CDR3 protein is CASSPATSYQPQHF. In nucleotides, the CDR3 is TGCGCCAGCAGCCCGGCCACCTCTTATCAGCCCCAGCATTTT.